Sequencing of this TCR beta chain was carried out in a study of long-term antiretroviral therapy in people with HIV. Sequencing used immunoSEQ v3.0 at survey level. TCRdb's table, derived via immunoSEQ multiplex PCR, lists solely in-frame clones and lacks some. The profile covers some 24,000 clones, with over 80% appearing a single time and about 8.5% taken by the ten largest. About this clone: Its antigen is unidentified.

General study results and limits: Diversity measured after ART increased yet remained under transplant donor controls.

The sequence was obtained from a man between 50 and 59 years old with HIV. The sequences come from unsorted PBMCs, collected 1.8 years before starting antiretroviral therapy.

CDR3 DNA: TGTGCCAGCAGCCTCCGGACAGGGGGCGAGTATTTGAACACCTTC. Protein sequence: CASSLRTGGEYLNTF. This chain joins TRBV7-2 and TRBJ1-2; 11 bases match TRBD1. The V gene's germline CDR1 is SGHTA and CDR2 FQGNSA. The CDR3 length is 15 residues. V shed 5 bases, J shed 12 bases, and the junction held 14 bases outside the gene matches.